This T cell receptor beta chain was obtained from a study of cytomegalovirus exposure and HLA in healthy donors. General observations from the study: TCR beta chain V- and J-gene trimming was linked, in a later analysis, to a missense variant in DCLRE1C. Certain sequence variants were highly shared and formed a cluster, and this cluster was likely a sequencing artifact. CMV serostatus was the only immune exposure information that was available.

With V trimmed by 5 bases and J by 0 bases, 6 bases remained unmatched. This CDR3 is 16 amino acids long. In germline, CDR1 is SEHNR, CDR2 FQNEAQ (reference sequence). Both 60 Vbeta primers and 13 Jbeta primers went into the PCR. Sequenced by immunoSEQ multiplex PCR; TCRdb stores in-frame clones only, minus some. The table lists fewer than 150,000 clones, less than 85% of them singletons. Remarks on this clone: Its antigen is not identified.

The chain employs TRBV7-9 and TRBJ1-3; 8 bases are shared with TRBD1. This clonotype originated in a middle-aged man in good health and CMV-seropositive. The sequenced sample was PBMCs. The CDR3 nucleotides read TGTGCCAGCAGCCCGCGAACAGGGGGCTCTGGAAACACCATATATTTT. Protein sequence: CASSPRTGGSGNTIYF.